The source of this T cell receptor (beta chain) is a study of cytomegalovirus exposure and HLA in healthy donors. Study results and caveats: HLA alleles were associated with fewer than 20,000 TCR beta sequences in a later analysis at 0.05 false discovery rate. Analysis performed later showed TCR beta chains linked to HLA being more clonally expanded than equally common others. Previously analyzed data showed that most TCR beta V segments were productive at a frequency of about 87% or about 30%. Many donors shared some public TCRs, even though most TCR sequences were rare.

PCR employed 60 Vbeta and 13 Jbeta primers. Assay used: immunoSEQ multiplex PCR; TCRdb lists only in-frame clones, some missing. The sample has approximately 130,000 clones, approximately 89% seen once. The V gene lost 0 bases and the J gene lost 8 bases, with 15 bases spanning the gap. Germline V gives CDR1 SGHDT, CDR2 YYEEEE. CDR3 length: 15 amino acids. To note about this clone: Its specificity is not known.

The source of this sequence is a woman in her twenties or thirties in good health and CMV-seropositive. The specimen sequenced was PBMCs. The genes are TRBV5-6 and TRBJ2-1, with D perhaps matching TRBD2 (6 bases). CDR3 region: CASSLGTTFPDEQFF. The CDR3 DNA follows: TGTGCCAGCAGCTTGGGGACTACCTTTCCGGATGAGCAGTTCTTC.